The entry below gives a single T cell receptor (beta chain) sequence along with its context. In the authors' workflow: How many nucleated cells were present was estimated from reference gene primer amplification. Assay: immunoSEQ multiplex PCR; the TCRdb copy retains only in-frame clones and omits some. For V, J and clone size, that table is used; D and trimming come from the DNA. The sample lists more than 120,000 clones, 87% occurring once. These data are taken from a study of blood T cell repertoires in COVID-19. Study at large: COVID-19 samples from acute and convalescent phases originated in the United States, Italy and Spain. PBMCs, B-cell-depleted T cells, or T cells provided the cDNA or gDNA that made up the material.

The CDR3 contains 14 residues. V shed 3 bases and J 6 bases; nucleotides not matched to a gene: 5. Germline CDR1 reads MDHEN; CDR2 reads SYDVKM. The sample was peripheral blood. This sequence joins TRBV28 and TRBJ1-5, with TRBD1 matching over 7 bases. The receptor comes from a woman aged 50 to 60 with acute or convalescent COVID-19. The CDR3 nucleotides are TGTGCCAGCAGTTTCTCACAGGGGACTCAGCCCCAGCATTTT. Translation gives CASSFSQGTQPQHF. Together with reference TRBV28 and TRBJ1-5, the CDR3 gives the full variable domain: DVKVTQSSRYLVKRTGEKVFLECVQDMDHENMFWYRQDPGLGLRLIYFSYDVKMKEKGDIPEGYSVSREKKERFSLILESASTNQTSMYLCASSFSQGTQPQHFGDGTRLSIL.